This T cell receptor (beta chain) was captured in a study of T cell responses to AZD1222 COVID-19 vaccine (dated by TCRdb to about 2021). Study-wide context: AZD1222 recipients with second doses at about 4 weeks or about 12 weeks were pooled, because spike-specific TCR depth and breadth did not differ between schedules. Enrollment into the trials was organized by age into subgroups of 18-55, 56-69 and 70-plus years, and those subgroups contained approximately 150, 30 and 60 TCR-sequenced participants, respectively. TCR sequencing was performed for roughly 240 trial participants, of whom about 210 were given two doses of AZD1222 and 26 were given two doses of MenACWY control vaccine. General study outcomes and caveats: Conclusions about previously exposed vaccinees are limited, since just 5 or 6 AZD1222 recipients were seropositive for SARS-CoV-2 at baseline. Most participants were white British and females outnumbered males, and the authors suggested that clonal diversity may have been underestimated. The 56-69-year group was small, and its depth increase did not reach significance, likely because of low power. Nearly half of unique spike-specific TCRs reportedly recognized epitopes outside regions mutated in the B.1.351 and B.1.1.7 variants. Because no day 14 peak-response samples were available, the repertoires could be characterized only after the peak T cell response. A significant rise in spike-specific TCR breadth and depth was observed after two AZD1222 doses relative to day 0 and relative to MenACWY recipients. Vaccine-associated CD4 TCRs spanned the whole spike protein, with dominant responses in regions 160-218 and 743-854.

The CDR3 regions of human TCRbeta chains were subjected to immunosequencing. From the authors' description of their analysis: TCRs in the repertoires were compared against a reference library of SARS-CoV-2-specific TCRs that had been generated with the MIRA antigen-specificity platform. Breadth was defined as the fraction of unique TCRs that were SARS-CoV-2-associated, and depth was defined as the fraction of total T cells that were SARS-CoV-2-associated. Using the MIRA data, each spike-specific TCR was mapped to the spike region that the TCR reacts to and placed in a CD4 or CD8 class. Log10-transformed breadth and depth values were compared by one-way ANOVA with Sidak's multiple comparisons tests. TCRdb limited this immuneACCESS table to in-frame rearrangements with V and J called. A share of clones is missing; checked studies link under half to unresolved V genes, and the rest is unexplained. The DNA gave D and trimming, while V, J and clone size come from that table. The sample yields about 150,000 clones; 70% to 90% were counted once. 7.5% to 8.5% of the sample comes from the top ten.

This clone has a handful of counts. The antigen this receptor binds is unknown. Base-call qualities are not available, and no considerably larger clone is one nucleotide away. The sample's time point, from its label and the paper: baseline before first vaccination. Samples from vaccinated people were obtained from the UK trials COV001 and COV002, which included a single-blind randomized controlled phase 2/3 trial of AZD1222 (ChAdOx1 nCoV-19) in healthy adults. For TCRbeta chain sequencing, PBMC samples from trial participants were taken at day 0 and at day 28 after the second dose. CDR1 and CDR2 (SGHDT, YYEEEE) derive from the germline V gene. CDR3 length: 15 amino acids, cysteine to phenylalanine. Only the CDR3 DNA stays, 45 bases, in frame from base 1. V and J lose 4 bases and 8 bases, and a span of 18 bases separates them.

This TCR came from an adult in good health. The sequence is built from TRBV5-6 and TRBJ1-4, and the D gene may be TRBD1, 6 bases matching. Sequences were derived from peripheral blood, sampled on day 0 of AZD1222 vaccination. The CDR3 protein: CASSGITGSGEKLFF. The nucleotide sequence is TGTGCCAGCAGCGGTATCACAGGGTCTGGGGAAAAACTGTTTTTT.